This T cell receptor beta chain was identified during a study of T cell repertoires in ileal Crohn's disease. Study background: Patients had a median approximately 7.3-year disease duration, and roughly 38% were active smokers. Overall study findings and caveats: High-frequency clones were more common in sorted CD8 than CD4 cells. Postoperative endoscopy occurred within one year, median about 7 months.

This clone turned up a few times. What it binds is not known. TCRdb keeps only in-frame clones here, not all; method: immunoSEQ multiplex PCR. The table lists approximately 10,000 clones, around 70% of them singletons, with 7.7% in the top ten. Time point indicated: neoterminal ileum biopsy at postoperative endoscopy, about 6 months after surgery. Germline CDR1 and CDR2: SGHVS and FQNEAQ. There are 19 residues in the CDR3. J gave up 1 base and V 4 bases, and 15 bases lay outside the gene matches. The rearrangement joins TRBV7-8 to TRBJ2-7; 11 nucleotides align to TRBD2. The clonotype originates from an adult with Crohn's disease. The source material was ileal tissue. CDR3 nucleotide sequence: TGTGCCAGCAGCTCCCAAGGTACTAGCGGGAGCTCGTCGTCCTACGAGCAGTACTTC. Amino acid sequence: CASSSQGTSGSSSSYEQYF.